This T cell receptor (beta chain) stems from a study of T cells after yellow fever vaccination. This clonotype occurred a few times. V shed 5 bases and J 2 bases; nucleotides not matched to a gene: 7. This CDR3 spans 14 amino acids. Germline loops: CDR1 DFQATT, CDR2 SNEGSKA (reference sequence). TCRdb re-called the 5' RACE reads with MiXCR, one entry per CDR3 protein. Counted here are more than 350,000 distinct CDR3 sequences, under 14% occurring once; the ten biggest clones make up around 18%. The chain recombines TRBV20-1 with TRBJ2-3; 7 nucleotides line up with TRBD2. The TCR sequence derives from a man between 18 and 29 years old who received the YFV17D yellow fever vaccine. The material was PBMCs, obtained on the day of the first yellow fever vaccination. The CDR3 is CSAPPSGTTDTQYF. The CDR3 nucleotides read TGCAGTGCTCCCCCTAGCGGAACCACAGATACGCAGTATTTT.